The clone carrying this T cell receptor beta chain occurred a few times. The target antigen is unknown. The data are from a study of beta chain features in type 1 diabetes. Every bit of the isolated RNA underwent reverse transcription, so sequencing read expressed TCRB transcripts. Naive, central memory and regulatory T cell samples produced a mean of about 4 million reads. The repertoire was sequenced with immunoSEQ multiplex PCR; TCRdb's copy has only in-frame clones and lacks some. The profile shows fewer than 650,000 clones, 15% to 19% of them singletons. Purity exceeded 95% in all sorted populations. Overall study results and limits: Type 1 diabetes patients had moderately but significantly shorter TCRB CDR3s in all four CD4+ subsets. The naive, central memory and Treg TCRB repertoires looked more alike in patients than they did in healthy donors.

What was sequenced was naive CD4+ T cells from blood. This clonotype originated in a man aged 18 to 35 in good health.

The CDR3 DNA is TGCAGCGGCGACAGGGGTATGAACACTGAAGCTTTCTTT. As protein: CSGDRGMNTEAFF. The chain links TRBV29-1 to TRBJ1-1; TRBD1 agrees at 8 bases. The CDR3 is 13 amino acids. The V and J ends lost 7 bases and 0 bases, in that order; junction bases with no gene match: 4. The germline gives CDR1 SQVTM, CDR2 ANQGSEA. The entire variable domain, with the rest obtained from reference TRBV29-1 and TRBJ1-1, is as follows: SAVISQKPSRDICQRGTSLTIQCQVDSQVTMMFWYRQQPGQSLTLIATANQGSEATYESGFVIDKFPISRPNLTFSTLTVSNMSPEDSSIYLCSGDRGMNTEAFFGQGTRLTVV.